Included here is one TCR beta chain sequence, with context. Its antigen is currently unknown. Trimming removed 3 bases at V and 2 bases at J, with 14 bases between. The germline gives CDR1 LNHDA, CDR2 SQIVND (reference sequence). This CDR3 has 15 residues. The data stem from a study of shared clonotypes between healthy human individuals. CD4+ cells yielded CD45RA+ naive and CD45RA-negative memory subsets. TCRdb's table, derived via immunoSEQ multiplex PCR, lists solely in-frame clones and lacks some. The sample yields roughly 2 million clones, 90% to 96% seen once. Broader study findings: Researchers found naive subsets generally carried larger estimated richness than memory subsets. All-four-donor shared clonotypes had higher generation probabilities than non-shared clonotypes did.

The gene calls are TRBV19 and TRBJ2-7, with D uncertain. The receptor was isolated from a man aged 18 to 29 in good health. Sequencing used naive CD4+ T cells sorted from blood. As to subset: CD45RA+ positively selected. In DNA, the CDR3 is TGTGCCAGTAGTATCGAGGTCGGATCTACCTACGAGCAGTACTTC. Its protein is CASSIEVGSTYEQYF. The full variable domain, in which reference TRBV19 and TRBJ2-7 provide the parts outside the CDR3, is DGGITQSPKYLFRKEGQNVTLSCEQNLNHDAMYWYRQDPGQGLRLIYYSQIVNDFQKGDIAEGYSVSREKKESFPLTVTSAQKNPTAFYLCASSIEVGSTYEQYFGPGTRLTVT.